The 16 T cell receptor beta chains listed next were all sequenced from one sample in a study of memory CD4+ T cells and cytomegalovirus serostatus. Using immunoSEQ multiplex PCR, the repertoire was profiled, and TCRdb retains in-frame clones only, with some absent. The table has tens of thousands of clones, roughly four fifths seen once. Single viable CD3+CD4+CD8-CD45RO+ cells were sorted as the memory CD4+ T cells. Material: memory CD4+ T cells from blood. These receptors were collected from an adult in good health and CMV-seronegative.

This clone was recorded only once. The chain carries TRBV18 and TRBJ1-5; D is unresolved. V lost 2 bases and J 0 bases, leaving 8 bases between the germline ends. There are 15 residues in the CDR3. Germline CDR1 reads KGHSH; CDR2 reads LQKENI. The CDR3 DNA reads TGTGCCAGCTCACCAGGCGGCCATAGCAATCAGCCCCAGCATTTT. Translating it yields CASSPGGHSNQPQHF.

V and J are TRBV19 and TRBJ2-5; possible D gene TRBD1, 6 bases. The CDR3 runs to 13 residues. Trimming pared 5 bases from V and 9 bases from J, leaving 16 bases between. CDR1 LNHDA and CDR2 SQIVND come from the germline V gene (reference sequence). The DNA for the CDR3 is TGTGCCAGTAGTCTCTCAGGGGAGATGGCCCAGTACTTC. Encoded protein: CASSLSGEMAQYF.

V is TRBV25-1 and J is TRBJ1-3; D not certain. This CDR3 region has 13 residues. V lost 2 bases to trimming and J lost 2 bases, with 4 bases between them. Germline V gene sequence: CDR1 MGHDK, CDR2 SYGVNS. The CDR3 region is CASSEMAGNTIYF. The CDR3 bases are TGTGCCAGCAGTGAAATGGCTGGAAACACCATATATTTT.

In this sample, this clone is medium-sized (0.01 to 0.1%). One junction end does not reproduce the germline sequence, and a read error may be involved. J is TRBJ1-6 and V is TRBV14, with unresolved D. The CDR3 runs to 11 residues. Germline CDR1 reads SGHDN; CDR2 reads FVKESK. This CDR3 is CASTPDGVTRF. The CDR3 region has the DNA TGTGCCAGCACCCCGGACGGAGTCACACGGTTT.

This sequence joins TRBV27 and TRBJ2-1, with a tentative D call TRBD2 (7 bases). Trimming removed 2 bases from V and 7 bases from J, with 15 bases in between. Looked up from germline, CDR1 is MNHEY and CDR2 is SMNVEV (reference sequence). This CDR3 has 15 residues. DNA of the CDR3: TGTGCCAGCAGTTTAGGGGGCGGGAGAGGGAATGAGCAGTTCTTC. This gives the protein CASSLGGGRGNEQFF.

The chain couples TRBV28 to TRBJ1-5; a weak D match, TRBD1 (6 bases). Trimming shortened V by 6 bases and J by 7 bases, and 19 bases separated the two germline ends. The germline V gene has CDR1 MDHEN and CDR2 SYDVKM. The CDR3 runs 15 residues. CDR3 bases: TGTGCCAGCAGCCGTATTAGGGGGACTGCACAGCCCCAGCATTTT. Translating it yields CASSRIRGTAQPQHF.

The chain carries TRBV5-1 and TRBJ2-7; TRBD2 agrees at 9 bases. V dropped 4 bases and J dropped 3; count of bases not matched to a gene: 5. The CDR3 has 14 residues. From germline, CDR1 is SGHRS and CDR2 YFSETQ. The CDR3 region has the DNA TGCGCCAGCAGCAATAGAGCGGGGGGCTACGAGCAGTACTTC. Amino acid sequence: CASSNRAGGYEQYF.

The CDR3 DNA reads as TGTGCCAGCAGTTTCATTTATGGGCAGAAGGGGACTAGTTATTCCAAAAACATTCAGTACTTC. This translates into CASSFIYGQKGTSYSKNIQYF. V gene TRBV28 combines with J gene TRBJ2-4; 8 nucleotides match TRBD2. Trimming cost V 3 bases and J 2 bases; bases outside gene matches: 21. This CDR3 has 21 amino acids. Germline-derived CDR1 and CDR2 are MDHEN and SYDVKM.

The V call is TRBV7-2, the J call TRBJ1-3; 9 bases line up with TRBD1. V gave up 5 bases and J gave up 5 bases; unmatched junction bases: 10. Germline loops: CDR1 SGHTA, CDR2 FQGNSA. CDR3 length: 16 amino acids. CDR3 amino acids: CASSVPGQGGRNTIYF. CDR3 nucleotide sequence: TGTGCCAGCAGCGTACCGGGACAGGGAGGACGAAACACCATATATTTT.

This clone has more than one count but fewer than ten. The V and J genes are TRBV7-9 and TRBJ1-5; D is uncertain. Trimming shortened V by 2 bases and J by 5 bases, and 4 bases separated the two germline ends. Germline lookup yields CDR1 SEHNR and CDR2 FQNEAQ (reference sequence). The CDR3 covers 12 residues. CDR3 sequence (DNA): TGTGCCAGCAGCTTAATTGATCAGCCCCAGCATTTT. Translated: CASSLIDQPQHF. The variable domain in full, with the rest retrieved from reference TRBV7-9 and TRBJ1-5, is DTGVSQNPRHKITKRGQNVTFRCDPISEHNRLYWYRQTLGQGPEFLTYFQNEAQLEKSRLLSDRFSAERPKGSFSTLEIQRTEQGDSAMYLCASSLIDQPQHFGDGTRLSIL.

The V gene is TRBV16, the J gene TRBJ1-3; D ambiguous. The CDR3 spans 14 residues. The germline V gene encodes CDR1 KGHSY and CDR2 FQNENV. V dropped 0 bases and J dropped 7 bases, with 10 bases sitting between them. CDR3 sequence: CASSQSTAGNTIYF. The CDR3 nucleotides read TGTGCCAGCAGCCAATCTACCGCGGGGAACACCATATATTTT.

DNA for the CDR3: TGCAGCGTTCACAGGGGTATTACCCCCACAGATACGCAGTATTTT. Its translation: CSVHRGITPTDTQYF. V usage is TRBV29-1 and J usage is TRBJ2-3, with TRBD1 matching over 7 bases. Germline V CDR1 and CDR2: SQVTM, ANQGSEA. The CDR3 covers 15 residues. The junction had 10 bases not matched to a gene; V was cut back by 5 bases and J by 2 bases.

The count of this clone is one. V gene TRBV6-1 combines with J gene TRBJ2-1, with 8 positions matching TRBD2. J lost 15 bases, V lost 1 base, and 17 bases had no gene match. Germline CDR1 MNHNS, CDR2 SASEGT. The CDR3 has 16 amino acids. The CDR3 is CASSEGLWGLDLFPFF. The CDR3, as DNA: TGTGCCAGCAGTGAAGGCCTATGGGGACTAGATCTTTTTCCGTTCTTC.

V is TRBV28 and J is TRBJ2-3, with 9 bases that match TRBD1. The CDR3 has 15 residues. CDR1 MDHEN and CDR2 SYDVKM come from the germline V gene. The trim removed 5 bases at V and 6 bases at J, leaving 9 bases unmatched. The CDR3 DNA follows: TGTGCCAGCAGTGGACGGGACAGGGCCGGGGATACGCAGTATTTT. It specifies CASSGRDRAGDTQYF.

The CDR3: CASSLEPYGYTF. In nucleotides, the CDR3 is TGTGCCAGCAGCTTGGAGCCCTATGGCTACACCTTC. V gene TRBV5-6 combines with J gene TRBJ1-2, with D unresolved. Germline CDR1 SGHDT, CDR2 YYEEEE. The CDR3 contains 12 residues. V lost 0 bases and J lost 4, with 4 bases in between.

The table lists this clone with a count of one. The V call is TRBV6-1, the J call TRBJ2-7; tentatively, D is TRBD1 (5 bases). Germline CDR1 MNHNS, CDR2 SASEGT. This CDR3 region has 12 residues. V lost 5 bases and J lost 3, with 8 bases in between. The CDR3 protein is CASSRQNYEQYF. CDR3 bases: TGTGCCAGCAGTAGACAGAACTACGAGCAGTACTTC.